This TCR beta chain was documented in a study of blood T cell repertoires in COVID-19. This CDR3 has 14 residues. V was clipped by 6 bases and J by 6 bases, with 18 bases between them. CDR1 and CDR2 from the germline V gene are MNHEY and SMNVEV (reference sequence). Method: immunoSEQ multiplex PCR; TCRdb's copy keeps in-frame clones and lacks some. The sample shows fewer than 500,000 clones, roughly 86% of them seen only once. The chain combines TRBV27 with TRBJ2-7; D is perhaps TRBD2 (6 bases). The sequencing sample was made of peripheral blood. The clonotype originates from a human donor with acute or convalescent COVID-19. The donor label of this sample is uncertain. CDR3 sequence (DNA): TGTGCCAGCAGCACAACTAGCCTCCCACGCGAGCAGTACTTC. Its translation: CASSTTSLPREQYF.